This T cell receptor beta chain was captured by sequencing in a study of siplizumab effects on memory and regulatory T cells. Study-wide results and limits: Proliferating siplizumab-culture Tregs lacked confirmation of suppressive function. Of the alloreactive clones, only a minor fraction mapped to unstimulated subsets. Naive T cells, seemingly more diverse than memory cells, seemed major alloresponse contributors.

Worth noting for this clone: Its antigen remains unidentified.

Assayed TCR templates numbered 85,000 to 100,000 for each sample. The method was immunoSEQ multiplex PCR; TCRdb's version includes in-frame clones alone and lacks a portion of them. The sample gives approximately 92,000 clones, around 94% of which show up once; about 1.2% is in the top ten. This clonotype was obtained from a human donor in good health. Sequencing used non-Treg CD4+ T cells sorted from blood.

The CDR3: CASRNDRWNTEAFF. The CDR3 nucleotides are TGTGCCAGTAGGAATGACAGATGGAACACTGAAGCTTTCTTT. This rearrangement joins TRBV19 to TRBJ1-1; D possibly corresponds to TRBD1 (5 bases). The CDR3 consists of 14 residues. Germline assignment: CDR1 LNHDA and CDR2 SQIVND (reference sequence). Between the trimmed V and J ends, which lost 6 bases and 1 base, there was a span of 12 bases.